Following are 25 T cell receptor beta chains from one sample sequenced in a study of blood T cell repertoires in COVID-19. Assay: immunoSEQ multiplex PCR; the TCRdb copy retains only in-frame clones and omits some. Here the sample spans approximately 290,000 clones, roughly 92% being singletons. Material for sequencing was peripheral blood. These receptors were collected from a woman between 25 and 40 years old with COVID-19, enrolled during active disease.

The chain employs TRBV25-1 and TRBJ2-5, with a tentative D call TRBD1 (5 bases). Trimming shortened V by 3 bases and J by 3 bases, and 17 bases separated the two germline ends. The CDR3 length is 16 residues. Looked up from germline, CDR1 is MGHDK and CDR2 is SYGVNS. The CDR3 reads CASSDRKTDYKETQYF. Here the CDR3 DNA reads TGTGCCAGCAGTGACCGGAAGACAGATTACAAAGAGACCCAGTACTTC.

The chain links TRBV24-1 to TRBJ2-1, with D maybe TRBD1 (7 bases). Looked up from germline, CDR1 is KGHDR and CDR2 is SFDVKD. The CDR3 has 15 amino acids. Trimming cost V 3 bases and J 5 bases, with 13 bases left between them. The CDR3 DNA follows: TGTGCCACCAGTGATGGCCAGGGGGGCCACAATGAGCAGTTCTTC. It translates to CATSDGQGGHNEQFF.

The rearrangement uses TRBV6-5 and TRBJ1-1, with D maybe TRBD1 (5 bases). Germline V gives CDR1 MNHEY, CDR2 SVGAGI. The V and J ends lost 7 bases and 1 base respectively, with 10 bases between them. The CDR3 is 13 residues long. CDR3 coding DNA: TGTGCCAGCACCACAGGTCGGAACACTGAAGCTTTCTTT. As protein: CASTTGRNTEAFF.

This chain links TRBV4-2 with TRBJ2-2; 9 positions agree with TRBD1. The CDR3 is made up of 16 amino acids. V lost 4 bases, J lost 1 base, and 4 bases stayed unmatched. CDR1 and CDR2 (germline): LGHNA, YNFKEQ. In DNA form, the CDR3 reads TGTGCCAGCAGCCCCCGACAGGGGGGGAACACCGGGGAGCTGTTTTTT. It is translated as CASSPRQGGNTGELFF.

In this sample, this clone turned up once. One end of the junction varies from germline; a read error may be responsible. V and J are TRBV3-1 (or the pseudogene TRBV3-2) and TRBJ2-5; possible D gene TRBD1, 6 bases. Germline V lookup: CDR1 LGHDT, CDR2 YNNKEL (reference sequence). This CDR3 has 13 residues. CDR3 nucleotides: TGTGCCAGCAGCCAAGTGGGGACACCGGGACCCCACTTC. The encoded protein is CASSQVGTPGPHF.

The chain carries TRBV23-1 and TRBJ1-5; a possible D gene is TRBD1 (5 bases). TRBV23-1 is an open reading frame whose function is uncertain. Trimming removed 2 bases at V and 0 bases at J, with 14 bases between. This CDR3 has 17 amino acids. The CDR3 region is CASSQTPQDNSNQPQHF. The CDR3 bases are TGCGCCAGCAGTCAAACACCGCAGGACAATAGCAATCAGCCCCAGCATTTT.

The CDR3 spells CASSEGRGLAWETQYF. CDR3 bases: TGTGCCAGCAGTGAAGGGAGAGGACTAGCGTGGGAGACCCAGTACTTC. This chain links TRBV25-1 with TRBJ2-5; TRBD2 aligns across 9 bases. This CDR3 spans 16 amino acids. CDR1 MGHDK and CDR2 SYGVNS come from the germline V gene. With 2 bases clipped from V and 5 bases from J, the junction kept 9 bases outside the gene matches.

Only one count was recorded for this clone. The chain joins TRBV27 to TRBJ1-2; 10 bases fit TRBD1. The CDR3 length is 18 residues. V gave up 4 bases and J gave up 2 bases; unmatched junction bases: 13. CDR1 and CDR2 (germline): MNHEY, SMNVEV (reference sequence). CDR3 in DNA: TGTGCCAGCAGTTCCACCCTGGGGGGGACAGGGGCAAACTATGGCTACACCTTC. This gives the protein CASSSTLGGTGANYGYTF.

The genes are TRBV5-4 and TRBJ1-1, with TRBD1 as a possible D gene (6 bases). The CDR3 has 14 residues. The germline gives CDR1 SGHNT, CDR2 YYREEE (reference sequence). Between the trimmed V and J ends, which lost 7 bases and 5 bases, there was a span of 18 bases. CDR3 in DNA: TGTGCCAGCCTGGAACAGGGAGGGGGAACTGAAGCTTTCTTT. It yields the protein CASLEQGGGTEAFF. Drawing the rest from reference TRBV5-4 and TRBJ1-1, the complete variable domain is ETGVTQSPTHLIKTRGQQVTLRCSSQSGHNTVSWYQQALGQGPQFIFQYYREEENGRGNFPPRFSGLQFPNYSSELNVNALELDDSALYLCASLEQGGGTEAFFGQGTRLTVV.

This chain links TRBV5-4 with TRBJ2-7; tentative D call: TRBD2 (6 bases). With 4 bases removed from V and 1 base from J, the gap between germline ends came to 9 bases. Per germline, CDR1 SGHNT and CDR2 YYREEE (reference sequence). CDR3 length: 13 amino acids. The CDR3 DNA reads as TGTGCCAGCAGCGGCGGGATTTCCTACGAGCAGTACTTC. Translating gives CASSGGISYEQYF.

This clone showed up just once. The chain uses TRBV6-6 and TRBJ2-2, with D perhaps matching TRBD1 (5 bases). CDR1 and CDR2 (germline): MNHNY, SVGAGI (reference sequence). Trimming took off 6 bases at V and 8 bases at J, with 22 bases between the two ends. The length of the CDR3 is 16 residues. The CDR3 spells CASSAWDPKGLGELFF. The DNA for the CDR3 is TGTGCCAGCAGCGCCTGGGATCCCAAGGGGTTAGGGGAGCTGTTTTTT.

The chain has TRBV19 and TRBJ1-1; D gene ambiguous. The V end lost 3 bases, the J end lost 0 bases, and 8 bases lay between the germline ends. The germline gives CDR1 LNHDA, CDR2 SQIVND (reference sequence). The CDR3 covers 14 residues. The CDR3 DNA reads TGTGCCAGTAGTATGCGGCGGTTGAACACTGAAGCTTTCTTT. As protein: CASSMRRLNTEAFF.

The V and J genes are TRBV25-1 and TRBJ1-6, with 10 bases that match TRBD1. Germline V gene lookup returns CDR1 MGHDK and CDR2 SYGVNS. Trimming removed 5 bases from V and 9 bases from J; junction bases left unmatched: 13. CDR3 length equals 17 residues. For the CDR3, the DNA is TGTGCCAGCAGTTCCCACCCAACCGGGACAGGGGCTTCACCCCTCCACTTT. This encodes CASSSHPTGTGASPLHF.

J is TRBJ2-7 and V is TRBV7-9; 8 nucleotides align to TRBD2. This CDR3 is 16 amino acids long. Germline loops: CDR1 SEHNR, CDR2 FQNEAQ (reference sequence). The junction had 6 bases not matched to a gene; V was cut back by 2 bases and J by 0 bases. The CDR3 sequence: CASSLPRGGTSYEQYF. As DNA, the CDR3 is TGTGCCAGCAGCTTACCCCGGGGGGGGACCTCCTACGAGCAGTACTTC. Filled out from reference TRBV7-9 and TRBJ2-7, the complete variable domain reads DTGVSQNPRHKITKRGQNVTFRCDPISEHNRLYWYRQTLGQGPEFLTYFQNEAQLEKSRLLSDRFSAERPKGSFSTLEIQRTEQGDSAMYLCASSLPRGGTSYEQYFGPGTRLTVT.

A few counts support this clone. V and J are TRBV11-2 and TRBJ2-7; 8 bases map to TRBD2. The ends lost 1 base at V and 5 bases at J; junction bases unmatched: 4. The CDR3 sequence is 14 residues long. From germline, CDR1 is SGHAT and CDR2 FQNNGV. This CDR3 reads CASSLGTSPHEQYF. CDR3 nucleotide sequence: TGTGCCAGCAGCTTAGGGACTAGCCCCCACGAGCAGTACTTC.

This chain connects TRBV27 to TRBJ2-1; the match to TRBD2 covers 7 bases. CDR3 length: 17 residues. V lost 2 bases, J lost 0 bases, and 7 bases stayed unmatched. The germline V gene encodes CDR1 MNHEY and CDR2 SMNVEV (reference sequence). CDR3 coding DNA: TGTGCCAGCAGTTTACTAGCGGCATCTAGCTCCTACAATGAGCAGTTCTTC. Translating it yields CASSLLAASSSYNEQFF.

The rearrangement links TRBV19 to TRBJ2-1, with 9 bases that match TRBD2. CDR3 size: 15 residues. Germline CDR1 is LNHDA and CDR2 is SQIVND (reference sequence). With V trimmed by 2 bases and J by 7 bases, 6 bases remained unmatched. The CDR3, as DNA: TGTGCCAGTAGTATATCAGCGGGAGGCCCTAATGAGCAGTTCTTC. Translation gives CASSISAGGPNEQFF.

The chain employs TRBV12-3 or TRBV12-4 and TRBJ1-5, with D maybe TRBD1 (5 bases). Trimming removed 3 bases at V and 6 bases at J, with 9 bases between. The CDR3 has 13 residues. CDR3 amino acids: CASSFGGTQPQHF. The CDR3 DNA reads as TGTGCCAGCAGTTTCGGGGGAACTCAGCCCCAGCATTTT.

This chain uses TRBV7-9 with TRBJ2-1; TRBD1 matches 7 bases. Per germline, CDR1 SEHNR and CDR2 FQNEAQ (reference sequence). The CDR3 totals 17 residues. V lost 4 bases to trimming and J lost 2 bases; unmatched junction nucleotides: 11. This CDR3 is CASSSSDRAGTYNEQFF. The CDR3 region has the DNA TGTGCCAGCAGCTCCAGTGACAGGGCAGGCACCTACAATGAGCAGTTCTTC.

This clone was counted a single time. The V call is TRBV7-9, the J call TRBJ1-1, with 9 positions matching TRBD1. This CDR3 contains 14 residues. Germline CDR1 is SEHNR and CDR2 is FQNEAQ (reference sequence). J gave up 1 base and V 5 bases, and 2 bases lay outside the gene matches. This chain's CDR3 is CASSTTGGNTEAFF. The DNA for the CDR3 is TGTGCCAGCAGCACGACAGGGGGGAACACTGAAGCTTTCTTT.

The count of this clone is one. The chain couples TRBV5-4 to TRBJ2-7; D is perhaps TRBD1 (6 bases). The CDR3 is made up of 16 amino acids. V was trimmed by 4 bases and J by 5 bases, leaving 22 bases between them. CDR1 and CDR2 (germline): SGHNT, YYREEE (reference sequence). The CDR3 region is CASSGPTRGFLDEQYF. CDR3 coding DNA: TGTGCCAGCAGCGGACCCACGAGGGGGTTCCTCGACGAGCAGTACTTC.

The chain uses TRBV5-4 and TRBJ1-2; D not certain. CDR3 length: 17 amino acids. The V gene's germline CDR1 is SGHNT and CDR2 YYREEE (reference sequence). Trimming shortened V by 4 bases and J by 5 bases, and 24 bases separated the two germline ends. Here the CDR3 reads CASSEPDFSGTPYGYTF. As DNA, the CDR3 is TGTGCCAGCAGCGAGCCTGATTTTTCCGGTACCCCATATGGCTACACCTTC. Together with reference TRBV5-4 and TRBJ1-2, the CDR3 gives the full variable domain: ETGVTQSPTHLIKTRGQQVTLRCSSQSGHNTVSWYQQALGQGPQFIFQYYREEENGRGNFPPRFSGLQFPNYSSELNVNALELDDSALYLCASSEPDFSGTPYGYTFGSGTRLTVV.

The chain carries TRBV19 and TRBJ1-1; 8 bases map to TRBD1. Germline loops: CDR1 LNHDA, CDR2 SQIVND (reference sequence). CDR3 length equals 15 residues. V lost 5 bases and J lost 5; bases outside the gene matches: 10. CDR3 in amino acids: CASSARDRLATEAFF. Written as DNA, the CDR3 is TGTGCCAGTAGTGCCCGGGACAGGCTTGCGACTGAAGCTTTCTTT. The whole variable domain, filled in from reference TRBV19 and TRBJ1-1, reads DGGITQSPKYLFRKEGQNVTLSCEQNLNHDAMYWYRQDPGQGLRLIYYSQIVNDFQKGDIAEGYSVSREKKESFPLTVTSAQKNPTAFYLCASSARDRLATEAFFGQGTRLTVV.

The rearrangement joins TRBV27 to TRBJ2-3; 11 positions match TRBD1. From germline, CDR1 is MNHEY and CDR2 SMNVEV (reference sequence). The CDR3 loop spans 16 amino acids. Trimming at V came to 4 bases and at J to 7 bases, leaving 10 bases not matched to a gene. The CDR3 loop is CASSYRTGGRPNTQYF. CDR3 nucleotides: TGTGCCAGCAGTTACCGGACAGGGGGCCGTCCGAATACGCAGTATTTT.

CDR3 nucleotides: TGTGCCAGCAGCCGTGACAGGAGGAGCTCCTATAATTCACCCCTCCACTTT. Translated, it gives CASSRDRRSSYNSPLHF. This rearrangement joins TRBV28 to TRBJ1-6; D perhaps matches TRBD1 (6 bases). CDR1 and CDR2 (germline): MDHEN, SYDVKM. The CDR3 is 17 amino acids. V was cut by 6 bases and J by 0 bases, with 15 bases left in between.